This entry lists 18 T cell receptor beta chains sequenced from one sample in a study of blood T cell repertoires in COVID-19 (dated by TCRdb to 2018 to 2020). Library generation was performed with the immunoSEQ multiplex PCR assay. Held by TCRdb, this immuneACCESS table contains in-frame sequences only and omits some clones. Under half of the omission traces to an unresolved V gene where checked; the cause of the rest is unknown. Counted in this sample were roughly 200,000 clones; about 79% of them appeared once. In total, the top ten clones hold about 13% of the sample. The sequenced sample consisted of peripheral blood. The receptors here all came from a human donor in a cohort sampled during active COVID-19.

The chain links TRBV19 to TRBJ2-7, with D hard to call. CDR3 length equals 15 residues. The V and J ends lost 4 bases and 2 bases respectively, with 15 bases between them. Germline CDR1 and CDR2: LNHDA and SQIVND (reference sequence). CDR3 sequence: CASSTAARATYEQYF. For the CDR3, the DNA is TGTGCCAGTAGTACTGCGGCCAGAGCGACCTACGAGCAGTACTTC.

CDR3 region: CASSQDQRLVYEQYF. In nucleotides, the CDR3 is TGTGCCAGCAGCCAAGATCAGAGGTTGGTGTACGAGCAGTACTTC. The chain is built from TRBV3-1 (or the pseudogene TRBV3-2) and TRBJ2-7; no definite D call. Germline CDR1 is LGHDT and CDR2 is YNNKEL (reference sequence). This CDR3 comprises 15 residues. The V gene lost 0 bases and the J gene lost 4 bases, with 13 bases spanning the gap.

J is TRBJ2-3 and V is TRBV18; D gene uncertain. Germline V gene sequence: CDR1 KGHSH, CDR2 LQKENI. Trimming took off 0 bases at V and 6 bases at J, with 7 bases between the two ends. The CDR3 is 13 residues long. The CDR3 DNA is TGTGCCAGCTCACCACCGAGTGCGGATACGCAGTATTTT. Its translation: CASSPPSADTQYF. The full variable domain, completed using reference TRBV18 and TRBJ2-3, is NAGVMQNPRHLVRRRGQEARLRCSPMKGHSHVYWYRQLPEEGLKFMVYLQKENIIDESGMPKERFSAEFPKEGPSILRIQQVVRGDSAAYFCASSPPSADTQYFGPGTRLTVL.

Remarks on this clone: This sample also contains other DNA sequences that code for the same CDR3. V and J are TRBV19 and TRBJ2-7; 9 positions match TRBD1. The CDR3 length is 15 residues. The V gene's germline CDR1 is LNHDA and CDR2 SQIVND (reference sequence). The J segment lost 3 bases and the V segment lost 3 bases, leaving 6 bases of the junction unmatched. The DNA of the CDR3 is TGTGCCAGTAGTATCACCGGGACAGGGAACTACGAGCAGTACTTC. Translated: CASSITGTGNYEQYF.

Turning to this clone: Other DNA variants within this sample encode the same CDR3. CDR3 DNA: TGTGCCTGGAGTGGGACTAGCGGGTACAATGAGCAGTTCTTC. Amino acid sequence: CAWSGTSGYNEQFF. The chain employs TRBV30 and TRBJ2-1, with TRBD2 matching 11 bases. From germline, CDR1 is GTSNPN and CDR2 SVGIG (reference sequence). The CDR3 is 14 amino acids. J was trimmed by 4 bases and V by 1 base; bases with no gene match: 0. The whole variable domain, filled in from reference TRBV30 and TRBJ2-1, reads SQTIHQWPATLVQPVGSPLSLECTVEGTSNPNLYWYRQAAGRGLQLLFYSVGIGQISSEVPQNLSASRPQDRQFILSSKKLLLSDSGFYLCAWSGTSGYNEQFFGPGTRLTVL.

This chain uses TRBV19 with TRBJ1-2; unclear D gene. The germline V and J ends were trimmed by 6 bases and 4 bases, with 9 bases remaining between them. This CDR3 region has 12 residues. CDR1 LNHDA and CDR2 SQIVND come from the germline V gene (reference sequence). For the CDR3, the DNA is TGTGCCAGTAGCGCCCGGGGCTATGGCTACACCTTC. Translated: CASSARGYGYTF.

J is TRBJ2-1 and V is TRBV13; 7 bases match TRBD1. The CDR3 length is 17 residues. The ends lost 5 bases at V and 5 bases at J; junction bases unmatched: 15. Germline loops: CDR1 PRHDT, CDR2 FYEKMQ (reference sequence). The CDR3 sequence: CASSPLGGRGPHNEQFF. CDR3 DNA: TGTGCCAGCAGCCCCTTAGGGGGCCGTGGCCCCCACAATGAGCAGTTCTTC.

The chain combines TRBV24-1 with TRBJ2-5, with a tentative D call TRBD1 (6 bases). The germline gives CDR1 KGHDR, CDR2 SFDVKD. The CDR3 has 17 amino acids. Trimming shortened V by 5 bases and J by 4 bases, and 22 bases separated the two germline ends. The CDR3 DNA sequence: TGTGCCACCAGTGTCTTGACTCAGGGGTGCTCACCAGAGACCCAGTACTTC. Translation gives CATSVLTQGCSPETQYF.

The chain combines TRBV9 with TRBJ2-3; 13 bases agree with TRBD2. The trim removed 4 bases at V and 6 bases at J, leaving 5 bases unmatched. The CDR3 is 15 amino acids. CDR1 is SGDLS and CDR2 is YYNGEE in the germline V gene. CDR3 protein: CASSPRLAGGDTQYF. The CDR3 DNA reads as TGTGCCAGCAGCCCGAGACTAGCGGGGGGTGATACGCAGTATTTT.

The chain combines TRBV19 with TRBJ1-1, with D uncertain. Germline V gives CDR1 LNHDA, CDR2 SQIVND (reference sequence). This CDR3 has 15 residues. V was shortened by 7 bases and J by 1 base, with 16 bases between the two germline ends. For the CDR3, the DNA is TGTGCCAGTACCCGCACCTTTACTGAGAACACTGAAGCTTTCTTT. Protein product: CASTRTFTENTEAFF.

The V call is TRBV6-6, the J call TRBJ1-5; a possible D gene is TRBD1 (5 bases). From germline, CDR1 is MNHNY and CDR2 SVGAGI (reference sequence). V was clipped by 0 bases and J by 5 bases, with 11 bases between them. This CDR3 is built from 15 residues. As DNA, the CDR3 is TGTGCCAGCAGTTACTCGGGCAGGGTAGATCAGCCCCAGCATTTT. Its translation is CASSYSGRVDQPQHF.

This clone has more than one count but fewer than ten. The CDR3 loop reads CASSPSGAGGAFF. The CDR3 bases are TGTGCCAGCAGCCCCAGCGGTGCAGGGGGGGCTTTCTTT. The J gene is TRBJ1-1, the V gene TRBV7-6; 7 bases agree with TRBD1. V was clipped by 5 bases and J by 11 bases; unmatched bases: 11. CDR1 and CDR2 from the germline V gene are SGHVS and FNYEAQ. The CDR3 is 13 residues long. Together with reference TRBV7-6 and TRBJ1-1, the CDR3 gives the full variable domain: GAGVSQSPRYKVTKRGQDVALRCDPISGHVSLYWYRQALGQGPEFLTYFNYEAQQDKSGLPNDRFSAERPEGSISTLTIQRTEQRDSAMYRCASSPSGAGGAFFGQGTRLTVV.

The rearrangement links TRBV4-2 to TRBJ1-3; D not certain. Trimming removed 0 bases from V and 0 bases from J, with 9 bases in between. Germline-derived CDR1 and CDR2 are LGHNA and YNFKEQ. The CDR3 totals 16 residues. The CDR3 coding sequence is TGTGCCAGCAGCCAAGATGGAGTGTTCTCTGGAAACACCATATATTTT. Its protein product is CASSQDGVFSGNTIYF.

V is TRBV28 and J is TRBJ1-4; 7 nucleotides align to TRBD1. The germline CDR1 and CDR2 sequences are MDHEN and SYDVKM. Trimming at V came to 4 bases and at J to 3 bases, leaving 8 bases not matched to a gene. The CDR3 has 16 amino acids. CDR3 sequence: CASSSPYRGSNEKLFF. The CDR3 DNA reads TGTGCCAGCAGTTCGCCTTACAGGGGATCTAATGAAAAACTGTTTTTT. Drawing the rest from reference TRBV28 and TRBJ1-4, the complete variable domain is DVKVTQSSRYLVKRTGEKVFLECVQDMDHENMFWYRQDPGLGLRLIYFSYDVKMKEKGDIPEGYSVSREKKERFSLILESASTNQTSMYLCASSSPYRGSNEKLFFGSGTQLSVL.

The chain uses TRBV7-8 and TRBJ1-3; 7 positions match TRBD1. The germline V gene has CDR1 SGHVS and CDR2 FQNEAQ. This CDR3 is built from 19 residues. Trimming at V came to 1 base and at J to 0 bases, leaving 12 bases not matched to a gene. The CDR3 DNA reads TGTGCCAGCAGCTTAGAATCGGTGGCAGGGGGATCCTCTGGAAACACCATATATTTT. Its translation: CASSLESVAGGSSGNTIYF. The full variable domain, in which reference TRBV7-8 and TRBJ1-3 provide the parts outside the CDR3, is GAGVSQSPRYKVAKRGQDVALRCDPISGHVSLFWYQQALGQGPEFLTYFQNEAQLDKSGLPSDRFFAERPEGSVSTLKIQRTQQEDSAVYLCASSLESVAGGSSGNTIYFGEGSWLTVV.

The chain combines TRBV5-1 with TRBJ2-1, with 11 bases fitting TRBD2. The length of the CDR3 is 16 residues. With V trimmed by 2 bases and J by 5 bases, 6 bases remained unmatched. Looked up from germline, CDR1 is SGHRS and CDR2 is YFSETQ. The DNA for the CDR3 is TGCGCCAGCAGCTTAACTAGCGGGAGTTCCAACAATGAGCAGTTCTTC. Its translation is CASSLTSGSSNNEQFF.

V gene TRBV6-5 combines with J gene TRBJ2-7; TRBD1 agrees at 7 bases. Per germline, CDR1 MNHEY and CDR2 SVGAGI. The CDR3 runs 12 residues. V trimming: 5 bases; J trimming: 6 bases; junction bases outside the gene matches: 4. The CDR3 coding sequence is TGTGCCAGCAGTCATCCAGGGGGCGAGCAGTACTTC. It is translated as CASSHPGGEQYF.

The genes are TRBV3-1 (or the pseudogene TRBV3-2) and TRBJ2-7, with 10 nucleotides matching TRBD1. Germline CDR1 LGHDT, CDR2 YNNKEL (reference sequence). CDR3 length equals 15 residues. V dropped 3 bases and J dropped 7; count of bases not matched to a gene: 9. DNA of the CDR3: TGTGCCAGCAGCCAGGCCGGGACAGGGGTCTATGAGCAGTACTTC. Amino acids: CASSQAGTGVYEQYF.